This T cell receptor (beta chain) was identified during a study of blood T cell repertoires in COVID-19. Study details: Acute-phase and convalescent COVID-19 samples originated in the United States, Italy and Spain. PBMCs, B-cell-depleted T cells, or T cells provided the cDNA or gDNA that made up the material.

Per the study methods: Reference gene primers were amplified, and this amplification served to estimate nucleated cell counts. Measured with immunoSEQ multiplex PCR; TCRdb has only the in-frame clones, and not every one. V and J calls and clone size follow that table, whereas D and trimming were derived from the DNA. The table lists 200,000 or so clones, 60% to 80% of them singletons, with around 16% in the top ten. Germline assignment: CDR1 SSHAT and CDR2 FNYEAQ (reference sequence). The CDR3 sequence is 13 residues long. The V end lost 1 base, the J end lost 12 bases, and 13 bases lay between the germline ends. This clone was detected ten times or more.

The receptor was isolated from a man aged 55 to 70 with active or convalescent COVID-19. The sample taken for sequencing was peripheral blood. The V gene is TRBV7-7, the J gene TRBJ2-1; D is unresolved. The CDR3 DNA reads TGTGCCAGCAGCTTAGTACCTATTAGTAGGCAGTTCTTC. It specifies CASSLVPISRQFF.